This T cell receptor (beta chain) is from a study of cytomegalovirus exposure and HLA in healthy donors (dated by TCRdb to about 2017). Context from the whole study: In an earlier analysis of about 560 of the donors, 250 to 350 Gb of sequence data and 117 million unique TCR beta sequences from roughly 190 million T cells were reported. Roughly 300 gigabases of sequencing data and approximately 85 million unique TCR sequences were included in an early release covering roughly 600 HLA-typed donors. Of the roughly 400 genotyped donors, 65% to 90% fell in the genetic ancestry cluster associated with self-reported Caucasian donors. The study aimed to test whether signatures of past pathogen exposure could be identified by cataloging public T cell receptors. Using immunosequencing, the study profiled T cell repertoires from fewer than 850 subjects and related those repertoires to cytomegalovirus serostatus. Besides the first cohort of approximately 710 subjects, a separate validation cohort made up of 120 or so different subjects was used. To predict cytomegalovirus infection status, the study combined high-throughput TCR immunosequencing, statistical association of individual TCRs with disease status, and machine learning. In a later analysis, previously published TCR beta repertoires from 670 or so donors were re-analyzed and high-resolution HLA genotyping was added so that TCR occurrence patterns could be studied. In the later analysis, no new phenotypic data were used to find candidate immune exposures; instead, reliance was placed on TCR beta sequences and their occurrence across donors. In an earlier analysis of 550 to 700 of the donors, high-throughput TCR beta sequencing was used to judge whether each TCR beta V gene segment behaved as functional or pseudogenic. Donor age, sex, ethnicity and CMV serostatus were compiled alongside the repertoire data. Genome-wide SNP genotypes for about three fifths of the roughly 700 donors were used in a later genetic analysis, which treated that subset as a discovery cohort. Every repertoire in the discovery cohort had been generated on one and the same sequencing platform. Class I and class II HLA loci were covered by the typing at four-digit resolution. Typing coverage varied by locus: about 620-630 donors for A, B, C, DRB1 and DQB1; 522 for DQA1; more than 600 for DPA1; under 490 for DPB1. Roughly five DR-DQ haplotypes were treated as single units for association and clustering because of strong linkage in the cohort. On average, 235,054 unique TCR beta nucleotide sequences were sequenced per donor among fewer than 500 genotyped donors of the cohort, with roughly 19% of those sequences being non-productive.

Libraries were constructed by the immunoSEQ multiplex PCR assay. The multiplex PCR relied on a mix of 60 forward primers for TCR Vbeta segments and 13 reverse primers for TCR Jbeta segments. A multiplex PCR assay on genomic DNA amplified the CDR3 region of rearranged TCR beta genes. Amplified TCR beta libraries were sequenced as 87-base-pair reads on the Illumina HiSeq System. The source study handled its data this way. A later analysis tallied 75 million to 95 million unique TCR beta chains across the 666 repertoires, and roughly 11 million of those chains were shared by two or more donors. A nearest-neighbor algorithm error-corrected the raw reads and collapsed the reads into unique sequences, merging closely related sequences to remove PCR and sequencing errors. Alignment of CDR3 sequences to IMGT reference sequences was used to assign V, D and J gene segments. For a sequence to be retained, at least a six-nucleotide match to both a V gene segment and a J gene segment was required. Rearrangements were classified as productive when the CDR3 lacked stop codons and remained in frame with V and J, and all other rearrangements were classified as non-productive. CDR3 was defined by IMGT convention, running from the second conserved V-encoded cysteine to the conserved J-encoded phenylalanine. Sequences without an unambiguous match to a single V gene segment were excluded from the earlier analysis of approximately 600 of the donors. In an earlier analysis of approximately 550 of the donors, V segments were called functional above 56.7% productive rearrangements and were called segregating when the between-donor standard deviation exceeded 5%. A statistical classification framework was developed to diagnose cytomegalovirus status using the catalog of TCR beta chain sequences. A later analysis assigned V and J genes by comparing TCR nucleotide sequences with IMGT/GENE-DB human TR gene sequences. In a later analysis, CDR3 sequences and most-parsimonious VDJ recombination scenarios were assigned using the TCRdist pipeline. A later analysis defined each TCR beta chain by its CDR3 amino acid sequence plus V-gene family, and excluded reads lacking a unique V-gene family. A later analysis removed roughly 590 highly shared, low-generation-probability nucleotide sequences to deal with suspected cross-contamination and a sequencing artifact. For each public chain, a later analysis derived a clonal expansion index from normalized ranks of inferred template counts within each repertoire. In a later analysis, generation probabilities were computed using a VDJ recombination model fitted to out-of-frame rearrangements, and the results were checked against IGoR. Hypergeometric tests were used in a later analysis to score TCR-TCR, TCR-HLA and TCR-CMV co-occurrence, with a repertoire-size bias correction applied to the TCR pairs. To estimate false discovery rates, a later analysis permuted the HLA or CMV assignments 20 times. A later analysis grouped co-occurring TCRs with DBSCAN, adding TCRdist sequence similarity when clustering within HLA-allele-positive subsets. For co-occurrence clustering, repertoires with fewer than 30,000 or more than 120,000 public chains were excluded, along with roughly 5 repertoires with anomalous nucleotide sharing. TCRdb mirrors the immuneACCESS table, restricted to in-frame sequences. Some clones are absent from its copies; in checked studies, under half trace to an unresolved V gene, and the reason for the others is unknown. Clone size and V and J calls were adopted from that table, with D and trimming inferred from the DNA. The sample has 100,000 to 150,000 clones on record, under 85% of them singletons. Jointly, the top ten make up 5.5% to 7.5% of the sample.

A remark on this clone: There is no known antigen for this receptor. Base qualities were left out, and no much larger clone turns up one base away.

In total, just over 650 healthy bone marrow donors made up the cohort. At the time of sampling, all cohort members were nominally healthy, though unrecorded immune exposures were likely present. The donor tested CMV seropositive, placing the donor among the 289 seropositive members of the cohort. Each donor provided a peripheral blood sample, and peripheral blood mononuclear cells were used for TCR beta sequencing. The Qiagen DNeasy Blood Extraction Kit was used to extract genomic DNA from the blood cell samples. Via the germline V gene, CDR1 is SGHDT and CDR2 YYEEEE. Deletion took 1 base off V and 5 bases off J, with a span of 11 bases between the germline ends. Including the terminal cysteine and phenylalanine, the CDR3 comprises 14 residues. Only the CDR3 part of the read is kept: 42 bases, read in frame from the first base. What the research found in general, with its limitations: In a later analysis, HLA-associated TCR beta chains showed more clonal expansion and lower generation probabilities than non-associated chains that were equally common. Some IMGT-functional V segments, including TRBV6-2 and TRBV6-3, could not be told apart with the 87-base-pair reads, so those segments were excluded. Because counts were too low, 15 to 20 rarely observed V segments, including chromosome 9 orphons, were excluded from the earlier analysis of 587 of the donors. In a later analysis, several top co-occurrence clusters were reported to appear linked to parvovirus B19, influenza, CMV and Epstein-Barr virus. The sequencing pipeline was judged likely to have produced a cluster of highly shared sequence variants as a technical artifact. According to a later genetic analysis, donors in an Asian-associated ancestry cluster had fewer N-insertions in productive TCRs than the approximately 700-donor mean. A total of around 150 TCR beta chains were listed by the study as associated with cytomegalovirus. Presence/absence analyses assumed roughly uniform sequencing depth across donors, an assumption that may not hold. A few of the identified cytomegalovirus-associated TCR beta chains were confirmed in vitro to be specific for cytomegalovirus antigens. Correlated functional status among segregating V segments might be attributable to linkage disequilibrium, but an unknown experimental factor could not be ruled out. A further reported finding was that TCR beta sequences accurately predicted the HLA-A and HLA-B alleles for most subjects in the first cohort. Because HLA typing was missing for some donors at each locus, association tests included only the typed subset. In an earlier analysis of several hundred of the donors, most TCR beta V segments were observed in productive rearrangements about 87% or about 30% of the time, broadly matching IMGT annotations. An association between a missense DCLRE1C variant and V-gene and J-gene trimming of TCR beta chains was found in a later genetic analysis and replicated in an independent cohort. In this cohort, only TCR beta chains were sequenced, and detectable features were limited by the absence of alpha or paired-chain data. Across donors, most TCR sequences were observed very rarely, whereas some public TCRs were present in many individuals. The only immune exposure information available for the cohort was CMV serostatus. According to a later analysis, TCR association rates differed among HLA loci, with DRB1 alleles showing the most associated TCRs and HLA-C alleles showing the fewest. Strong co-occurrence of HLA alleles, especially DR and DQ, made assigning TCR associations to individual alleles difficult. The authors suggested that the approach could potentially be extended to other disease states and immunological phenotypes. A later analysis found that most CMV-associated TCR beta chains appeared HLA-restricted, with HLA associations seemingly driven largely by CMV exposure. A later analysis associated 15,000 or so TCR beta sequences with specific HLA alleles at a false discovery rate of 0.05. The classifier was reported to diagnose cytomegalovirus status with high specificity and sensitivity in both the original and validation cohorts.

The clonotype originates from a woman between 50 and 59 years old in good health and CMV-seropositive. The sample comprised PBMCs. The chain couples TRBV5-6 to TRBJ2-3, and TRBD2 may be the D gene, going by 6 matching bases. The CDR3 has the sequence CASSLKTREDTQYF. The sequenced DNA is TGTGCCAGCAGCTTGAAGACTAGAGAAGATACGCAGTATTTT.